The sequence of this T cell receptor (beta chain) was determined in a study of blood T cell repertoires in COVID-19. Study-level background: Researchers got acute and convalescent COVID-19 samples from the United States, Italy and Spain. In each case, the material was cDNA or gDNA derived from T cells, B-cell-depleted T cells, or PBMCs.

Trimming at V came to 6 bases and at J to 5 bases, leaving 8 bases not matched to a gene. Germline V lookup: CDR1 LGHNT, CDR2 FRNRAP. The CDR3 contains 14 residues. In the authors' methods: Amplification of reference gene primers provided the estimated nucleated cell counts. TCRdb's table, derived via immunoSEQ multiplex PCR, lists solely in-frame clones and lacks some. That table is the source of V, J and clone size, and D and trimming were worked out from the DNA. The sample comprises roughly 150,000 clones, roughly 84% of which are singletons, and about 5.6% rests with the top ten. This clonotype was sampled from a woman between 45 and 65 years old with COVID-19, enrolled during active disease. Sequences were obtained from peripheral blood. The rearrangement links TRBV12-5 to TRBJ2-7; 9 bases line up with TRBD1. CDR3 bases: TGTGCTAGTGGCTCCGGGACAGGGACTAACGAGCAGTACTTC. Translation: CASGSGTGTNEQYF. Based on the CDR3 plus reference TRBV12-5 and TRBJ2-7, the full variable domain is DARVTQTPRHKVTEMGQEVTMRCQPILGHNTVFWYRQTMMQGLELLAYFRNRAPLDDSGMPKDRFSAEMPDATLATLKIQPSEPRDSAVYFCASGSGTGTNEQYFGPGTRLTVT.